This T cell receptor beta chain was sequenced in a study of neoadjuvant anti-PD-1 for oral cavity cancer. Across the whole study: Patients mostly received three to four biweekly nivolumab doses at 3 mg/kg before surgery. Patients without progression got a fourth dose around day 43.

The table came from immunoSEQ multiplex PCR; TCRdb's copy has only in-frame clones and leaves some out. The sample has around 13,000 clones, around 80% seen once. Time point given: after neoadjuvant nivolumab, at surgical resection. Stage II-IVA oral cavity squamous cell carcinoma was new and untreated by systemic or radiation therapy. These oral cavity squamous cell carcinomas were HPV-negative and locally advanced. The CDR3 is made up of 13 amino acids. The germline V gene has CDR1 GTSNPN and CDR2 SVGIG (reference sequence). Trimming shortened V by 4 bases and J by 6 bases, and 15 bases separated the two germline ends.

J is TRBJ1-1 and V is TRBV30, with D unclear. The TCR comes from a person aged 35 to 85 with oral cavity squamous cell carcinoma. Source: PBMCs, taken after nivolumab (anti-PD-1) treatment. As DNA, the CDR3 is TGTGCCTGGAATTCTGAAATTAAGGCTGAAGCTTTCTTT. This gives the protein CAWNSEIKAEAFF.